Presented here are 28 T cell receptor beta chains from one specimen sequenced in a study of T-cell memory formation after mild COVID-19. TCRdb reprocessed the 5' RACE reads via MiXCR and lists one record per CDR3 protein. The data hold hundreds of thousands of distinct CDR3 sequences, with about 20% observed a single time. The sample taken for sequencing was PBMCs or a T cell subset sorted from them (not recorded which). The source is an adult woman who had mild COVID-19 (a few samples of this study predate the infection). Cell type and time point are not known.

This chain joins TRBV4-3 and TRBJ1-3, with TRBD1 as a possible D gene (6 bases). Between the trimmed V and J ends, which lost 1 base and 0 bases, there was a span of 10 bases. Germline V gene sequence: CDR1 LGHNA, CDR2 YSLEER. The CDR3 loop spans 16 amino acids. The CDR3: CASSQGAQGSGNTIYF. DNA for the CDR3: TGCGCCAGCAGCCAAGGGGCACAGGGCTCTGGAAACACCATATATTTT.

The rearrangement uses TRBV20-1 and TRBJ2-7, with 8 bases that match TRBD2. CDR1 is DFQATT, CDR2 SNEGSKA, per germline (reference sequence). The CDR3 has 13 amino acids. Losses at the gene ends were 4 bases for V and 0 bases for J; bases not matched to a gene: 2. The CDR3 bases are TGCAGTGCTACGGGAGGGATCTCCTACGAGCAGTACTTC. Protein product: CSATGGISYEQYF.

This clonotype was counted a few times. This chain uses TRBV20-1 with TRBJ2-1; 13 positions match TRBD2. The CDR3 has 16 amino acids. V lost 4 bases to trimming and J lost 11 bases; unmatched junction nucleotides: 14. The germline V gene encodes CDR1 DFQATT and CDR2 SNEGSKA (reference sequence). The CDR3 loop reads CSANIGTSGIGNQQFF. DNA for the CDR3: TGCAGTGCTAACATCGGGACTAGCGGGATAGGGAACCAGCAGTTCTTC.

The rearrangement uses TRBV9 and TRBJ2-7; 9 positions match TRBD2. This CDR3 has 15 amino acids. With 0 bases clipped from V and 3 bases from J, the junction kept 4 bases outside the gene matches. Germline assignment: CDR1 SGDLS and CDR2 YYNGEE. For the CDR3, the DNA is TGTGCCAGCAGCGTAGAAGGGACTAGCATCTACGAGCAGTACTTC. Encoded protein: CASSVEGTSIYEQYF.

This clonotype was seen only a few times. The chain is built from TRBV20-1 and TRBJ1-2; D not certain. Germline CDR1 is DFQATT and CDR2 is SNEGSKA (reference sequence). The V and J ends lost 2 bases and 8 bases respectively, with 9 bases between them. The CDR3 is 11 amino acids. CDR3 residues: CSARLGYGYTF. The CDR3 DNA sequence: TGCAGTGCTAGACTGGGCTACGGCTACACCTTC.

This clonotype was counted a few times. The V call is TRBV7-2, the J call TRBJ2-2, with TRBD1 as a possible D gene (6 bases). CDR1 and CDR2 from the germline V gene are SGHTA and FQGNSA. The V and J ends lost 1 base and 6 bases respectively, with 15 bases between them. The CDR3 has 16 amino acids. CDR3 coding DNA: TGTGCCAGCAGCTTAGACCGACAGGCAAGGGCCGGGGAGCTGTTTTTT. Its translation is CASSLDRQARAGELFF.

This chain joins TRBV5-8 and TRBJ2-3; maybe TRBD2 (7 bases). The germline V gene has CDR1 SGHTS and CDR2 YDEGEE. V was clipped by 3 bases and J by 4 bases, with 15 bases between them. The CDR3 is 15 amino acids. In DNA form, the CDR3 reads TGTGCCAGCAGCTCCCGCGCGGGGGCACCAGATACGCAGTATTTT. This encodes CASSSRAGAPDTQYF.

J is TRBJ2-3 and V is TRBV2; D ambiguous. The CDR3 loop spans 13 amino acids. V lost 4 bases, J lost 5 bases, and 10 bases lay in between. Germline CDR1 and CDR2: SNHLY and FYNNEI. The CDR3 region has the DNA TGTGCCAGCAGTGGACAAACGGGAGATACGCAGTATTTT. Amino acids: CASSGQTGDTQYF.

For the CDR3, the DNA is TGCGCCAGCAGCTACCGCACGGGGCGTTTTGATGGCTACACCTTC. Its translation is CASSYRTGRFDGYTF. V is TRBV5-1 and J is TRBJ1-2; perhaps TRBD1 as D (5 bases). With 3 bases removed from V and 6 bases from J, the gap between germline ends came to 18 bases. The CDR3 is made up of 15 amino acids. The germline V gene has CDR1 SGHRS and CDR2 YFSETQ.

This clonotype was detected a few times. This sequence joins TRBV6-2 or TRBV6-3 and TRBJ2-5; 11 bases agree with TRBD2. Trimming took 6 bases from V and 3 from J; bases not matched to a gene: 15. The CDR3 has 18 amino acids. CDR1 is MNHEY, CDR2 SVGEGT, per germline. The CDR3 loop reads CASSGTSGPIGGEETQYF. DNA of the CDR3: TGTGCCAGCAGCGGGACTAGCGGACCGATAGGAGGGGAAGAGACCCAGTACTTC.

Here the CDR3 DNA reads TGTGCCAGCAGCTTAGGCGGAAACATTCAGTACTTC. Translation: CASSLGGNIQYF. The rearrangement joins TRBV11-2 to TRBJ2-4; no clear D gene. This CDR3 is built from 12 residues. The ends were cut back, 1 base at V and 6 bases at J, with 4 bases in the middle. CDR1 is SGHAT, CDR2 FQNNGV, per germline.

This clonotype turned up a few times. This chain links TRBV11-2 with TRBJ2-5; TRBD1 agrees at 11 bases. Germline CDR1 reads SGHAT; CDR2 reads FQNNGV. There are 15 residues in the CDR3. V lost 4 bases, J lost 5 bases, and 6 bases stayed unmatched. DNA of the CDR3: TGTGCCAGCAGCTCGAGGACAGGGGGCTTCGAGACCCAGTACTTC. Encoded protein: CASSSRTGGFETQYF.

The sample holds a few counts of this clonotype. This chain uses TRBV7-3 with TRBJ2-1; D gene ambiguous. Trimming took off 2 bases at V and 4 bases at J, with 9 bases between the two ends. The germline gives CDR1 SGHTA, CDR2 FQGTGA. This CDR3 is built from 14 residues. CDR3 sequence (DNA): TGTGCCAGCAGCTTAGTCGGCAGGTACAATGAGCAGTTCTTC. This encodes CASSLVGRYNEQFF.

This clonotype was recorded a few times. The CDR3 is CASSSRQAGYNEQFF. The CDR3 coding sequence is TGTGCCAGCAGCTCCCGACAGGCCGGTTACAATGAGCAGTTCTTC. The chain uses TRBV7-6 and TRBJ2-1, with D maybe TRBD1 (6 bases). CDR3 length: 15 amino acids. Germline V gene data show CDR1 as SGHVS and CDR2 as FNYEAQ. Trimming took off 4 bases at V and 4 bases at J, with 14 bases between the two ends. The variable domain in full, with the rest retrieved from reference TRBV7-6 and TRBJ2-1, is GAGVSQSPRYKVTKRGQDVALRCDPISGHVSLYWYRQALGQGPEFLTYFNYEAQQDKSGLPNDRFSAERPEGSISTLTIQRTEQRDSAMYRCASSSRQAGYNEQFFGPGTRLTVL.

The chain joins TRBV7-9 to TRBJ2-1; TRBD2 matches at 10 bases. The V gene end was trimmed by 5 bases and the J gene end by 1 base; junction bases not matched to a gene: 5. Germline V CDR1 and CDR2: SEHNR, FQNEAQ (reference sequence). The CDR3 extends over 16 amino acids. The CDR3 protein is CASSTVAGGSYNEQFF. The CDR3 DNA is TGTGCCAGCAGCACAGTAGCGGGGGGTTCCTACAATGAGCAGTTCTTC.

J is TRBJ1-1 and V is TRBV7-9; the D gene is possibly TRBD1 (6 bases). V shed 1 base and J shed 10 bases, with 13 bases lying between them. The CDR3 covers 13 residues. Germline V CDR1 and CDR2: SEHNR, FQNEAQ (reference sequence). CDR3 region: CASSLGIQGGAFF. The CDR3 DNA is TGTGCCAGCAGCTTAGGGATACAGGGTGGAGCTTTCTTT.

Remarks on this clonotype: The junction departs from the called germline gene at one end, perhaps through a read error. The V gene is TRBV7-2, the J gene TRBJ2-7; 13 bases agree with TRBD2. The germline V gene encodes CDR1 SGHTA and CDR2 FQGNSA. The CDR3 contains 15 residues. The CDR3 is CASSFQGTSGTEQDF. The CDR3 bases are TGTGCCAGCAGCTTTCAAGGGACTAGCGGGACCGAGCAGGACTTC.

This clonotype was counted a few times. This rearrangement joins TRBV5-1 to TRBJ2-7; no firm D call. Trimming took 0 bases from V and 0 from J, leaving 10 bases between them. Per germline, CDR1 SGHRS and CDR2 YFSETQ. The CDR3 loop spans 15 amino acids. The CDR3 DNA reads as TGCGCCAGCAGCTTGGAGGGCAGCAACTCCTACGAGCAGTACTTC. Residues: CASSLEGSNSYEQYF.

The chain links TRBV4-3 to TRBJ2-1; TRBD2 matches 10 bases. This CDR3 has 18 residues. V lost 3 bases and J lost 8; bases outside the gene matches: 16. In germline, CDR1 is LGHNA, CDR2 YSLEER. CDR3 region: CASSHQLAGLASLHEQFF. The CDR3 nucleotides are TGCGCCAGCAGCCATCAACTAGCGGGACTAGCGAGCCTCCATGAGCAGTTCTTC.

This chain connects TRBV6-2 or TRBV6-3 to TRBJ2-2, with D uncertain. The V gene's germline CDR1 is MNHEY and CDR2 SVGEGT. Trimming removed 9 bases from V and 3 bases from J, with 14 bases in between. The CDR3 is 14 residues long. The CDR3 protein is CASKPQWDTGELFF. In nucleotides, the CDR3 is TGTGCCAGTAAACCTCAGTGGGACACCGGGGAGCTGTTTTTT.

The rearrangement joins TRBV12-3 or TRBV12-4 to TRBJ1-6; D is unresolved. The length of the CDR3 is 14 residues. Trimming shortened V by 0 bases and J by 5 bases, and 5 bases separated the two germline ends. The CDR3 protein is CASSLAGDNSPLHF. The CDR3 DNA sequence: TGTGCCAGCAGTTTAGCGGGCGATAATTCACCCCTCCACTTT.

This chain connects TRBV5-8 to TRBJ1-2, with unresolved D. Germline V CDR1 and CDR2: SGHTS, YDEGEE. CDR3 length equals 12 residues. With 4 bases removed from V and 7 bases from J, the gap between germline ends came to 11 bases. The CDR3, as DNA: TGTGCCAGCAGCCCAAGGACGTTTGGCTACACCTTC. Translating gives CASSPRTFGYTF.

This clonotype was picked up a small number of times. V is TRBV20-1 and J is TRBJ1-5, with D possibly TRBD1 on 5 matching bases. V lost 2 bases and J 2 bases, leaving 13 bases between the germline ends. This CDR3 comprises 15 residues. Germline CDR1 is DFQATT and CDR2 is SNEGSKA (reference sequence). DNA of the CDR3: TGCAGTGCTAGAAGGAGTGGGGGAGGCAATCAGCCCCAGCATTTT. Translation: CSARRSGGGNQPQHF.

The sample holds a few counts of this clonotype. This chain connects TRBV24-1 to TRBJ2-4; TRBD2 matches 7 bases. The V gene's germline CDR1 is KGHDR and CDR2 SFDVKD. V lost 5 bases and J lost 14; bases outside the gene matches: 14. The CDR3 runs 14 residues. The CDR3 reads CATSVQLSGEWEYF. The DNA of the CDR3 is TGTGCCACCAGTGTCCAACTCAGCGGGGAGTGGGAGTACTTC.

The V and J genes are TRBV5-1 and TRBJ2-3; a possible D gene is TRBD1 (6 bases). Germline V CDR1 and CDR2: SGHRS, YFSETQ. V lost 0 bases to trimming and J lost 3 bases, with 17 bases between them. The CDR3 runs 17 residues. The CDR3 protein is CASSLARKQGGTDTQYF. The CDR3, as DNA: TGCGCCAGCAGCTTGGCCAGGAAACAGGGTGGTACAGATACGCAGTATTTT.

This clonotype has just a few counts. CDR3 in DNA: TGTGCCCCCGGGGTGGATGTTCGCTACGAGCAGTACTTC. It specifies CAPGVDVRYEQYF. This chain uses TRBV12-3 or TRBV12-4 with TRBJ2-7; tentative D call: TRBD2 (5 bases). The CDR3 is 13 residues long. The germline V and J ends were trimmed by 11 bases and 3 bases, with 17 bases remaining between them.

This clonotype showed up just a few times. V usage is TRBV5-1 and J usage is TRBJ1-1; D possibly corresponds to TRBD1 (5 bases). Germline CDR1 reads SGHRS; CDR2 reads YFSETQ. V lost 0 bases to trimming and J lost 1 base, with 16 bases between them. This CDR3 has 17 residues. The CDR3 DNA is TGCGCCAGCAGCTTGGCTCGGGACGCCGGGAGGAACACTGAAGCTTTCTTT. Translating it yields CASSLARDAGRNTEAFF.

This clonotype was detected a few times. The chain has TRBV7-8 and TRBJ2-5; 14 bases are shared with TRBD2. Germline CDR1 SGHVS, CDR2 FQNEAQ. J gave up 2 bases and V 5 bases, and 7 bases lay outside the gene matches. There are 17 residues in the CDR3. CDR3 loop: CASSQRTSGRPQETQYF. In DNA, the CDR3 is TGTGCCAGCAGCCAACGGACTAGCGGGAGGCCACAAGAGACCCAGTACTTC. The full variable domain, rest sourced from reference TRBV7-8 and TRBJ2-5, is GAGVSQSPRYKVAKRGQDVALRCDPISGHVSLFWYQQALGQGPEFLTYFQNEAQLDKSGLPSDRFFAERPEGSVSTLKIQRTQQEDSAVYLCASSQRTSGRPQETQYFGPGTRLLVL.